These 11 T cell receptor beta chains share one sample of origin, sequenced in a study of blood T cells in healthy people across ages. A J-beta primer mix and a sample-barcoded 5' primer were used in a second PCR of about 6 to 12 cycles. TCRdb re-derived calls from the 5' RACE reads in MiXCR, one entry per CDR3 protein. The sample lists about 1,400,000 distinct CDR3 sequences, about 40% seen once, with roughly 7.7% in the top ten. The sample comprised blood. The receptors come from a woman between 18 and 30 years old in good health.

The rearrangement uses TRBV5-1 and TRBJ2-7; 8 bases map to TRBD2. Germline lookup yields CDR1 SGHRS and CDR2 YFSETQ. The ends lost 2 bases at V and 5 bases at J; junction bases unmatched: 6. The CDR3 covers 14 residues. CDR3 nucleotides: TGCGCCAGCAGCTTCAGGTTTAGCGGGGACGAGCAGTACTTC. It translates to CASSFRFSGDEQYF.

This clonotype was recorded a few times. The rearrangement joins TRBV5-1 to TRBJ2-7, with TRBD2 identical over 7 bases. The V and J ends lost 0 bases and 7 bases, in that order; junction bases with no gene match: 10. Germline V lookup: CDR1 SGHRS, CDR2 YFSETQ. The CDR3 covers 15 residues. In DNA, the CDR3 is TGCGCCAGCAGCTTGGTTTTGGGACTACAAAATGAGCAGTACTTC. Its translation is CASSLVLGLQNEQYF.

The chain has TRBV7-6 and TRBJ2-1, with a tentative D call TRBD1 (5 bases). Germline CDR1 and CDR2: SGHVS and FNYEAQ. CDR3 length equals 14 residues. V was cut by 6 bases and J by 2 bases, with 11 bases left in between. The CDR3 region has the DNA TGTGCCAGCAGTTTACAGGACCCCTACAATGAGCAGTTCTTC. Protein sequence: CASSLQDPYNEQFF.

This clonotype was detected a few times. J is TRBJ2-1 and V is TRBV6-2 or TRBV6-3, with D tentatively TRBD2 (6 bases). The CDR3 loop spans 16 amino acids. Germline CDR1 reads MNHEY; CDR2 reads SVGEGT. Deletions cut 0 bases from V and 5 bases from J, with 14 bases between. As DNA, the CDR3 is TGTGCCAGCAGTTACTCGGGCCCGGGACTCAACAATGAGCAGTTCTTC. Translated, it gives CASSYSGPGLNNEQFF.

This clonotype was seen only a few times. This chain links TRBV3-1 with TRBJ2-1; a possible D gene is TRBD2 (6 bases). The CDR3 has 16 residues. V was clipped by 6 bases and J by 1 base, with 16 bases between them. Germline loops: CDR1 LGHDT, CDR2 YNNKEL (reference sequence). The CDR3 DNA reads as TGTGCCAGCAGACCTAGTGATCGGGGGTCCTACAATGAGCAGTTCTTC. It specifies CASRPSDRGSYNEQFF.

This clonotype was observed a single time. J is TRBJ1-6 and V is TRBV5-1; D remains unclear. V dropped 6 bases and J dropped 0 bases, with 7 bases sitting between them. Per germline, CDR1 SGHRS and CDR2 YFSETQ. The CDR3 sequence is 14 residues long. The CDR3 protein is CASMGNSYNSPLHF. Written as DNA, the CDR3 is TGCGCCAGCATGGGGAACTCCTATAATTCACCCCTCCACTTT.

The chain has TRBV6-6 and TRBJ2-1; 11 bases are shared with TRBD2. The CDR3 is made up of 17 amino acids. Germline V gene sequence: CDR1 MNHNY, CDR2 SVGAGI (reference sequence). The V and J ends lost 2 bases and 7 bases, in that order; junction bases with no gene match: 10. This CDR3 is CASSYPTLAGGPNEQFF. CDR3 DNA sequence: TGTGCCAGCAGTTACCCTACCTTAGCGGGGGGGCCGAATGAGCAGTTCTTC.

This clonotype was observed a few times. The J gene is TRBJ1-2, the V gene TRBV4-1; possibly TRBD1 for D (6 bases). Trimming cost V 4 bases and J 8 bases, with 17 bases left between them. This CDR3 contains 14 residues. Germline loops: CDR1 MGHRA, CDR2 YSYEKL. CDR3 nucleotide sequence: TGCGCCAGCAGCCGAACAGGGCCTGGAGACGGCTACACCTTC. It specifies CASSRTGPGDGYTF.

The chain couples TRBV6-1 to TRBJ2-5; no clear D. The assigned J gene may be wrong: the sequence end matches TRBJ2-7 better. The CDR3 runs to 13 residues. Germline CDR1 is MNHNS and CDR2 is SASEGT. The CDR3 DNA follows: TGTGCCAGCAGTGTTTCCTATATCTACGAGCAGTACTTC. Protein: CASSVSYIYEQYF.

This clonotype was counted a few times. V and J are TRBV7-9 and TRBJ2-3; perhaps D is TRBD1 or TRBD2 (5 bases each). The germline V gene encodes CDR1 SEHNR and CDR2 FQNEAQ (reference sequence). Trimming stripped 6 bases from V and 5 bases from J, with 27 bases between. This CDR3 comprises 18 residues. The CDR3 sequence is CASSSPEGNRGVRDTQYF. The CDR3 DNA reads as TGTGCCAGCAGTTCACCAGAGGGGAATCGAGGGGTTCGAGATACGCAGTATTTT.

This chain uses TRBV7-2 with TRBJ1-1, with TRBD1 as a possible D gene (5 bases). V shed 5 bases and J shed 10 bases, with 17 bases lying between them. Per germline, CDR1 SGHTA and CDR2 FQGNSA. There are 13 residues in the CDR3. CDR3 nucleotide sequence: TGTGCCAGCAGCCTCGGGACGAATTATGGAGCTTTCTTT. Protein: CASSLGTNYGAFF.